A single sample is the source of the 9 T cell receptor beta chains below, sequenced in a study of regulatory T cells in long-lasting Graves disease. Construction of TCR beta libraries relied on iRepertoire HTBI primers and on Arm-PCR targeting CDR3 regions. TCRdb independently ran MiXCR on the multiplex PCR reads; one entry per CDR3 protein. Of over 300,000 distinct CDR3 sequences listed, roughly a sixth are singletons. Time point described: newly diagnosed GD, antithyroid drugs for less than 3 months. PBMCs were the source of the RNA used for TCR sequencing. The specimen was peripheral blood mononuclear cells (PBMCs), collected at new diagnosis, from a patient treated with antithyroid drugs. Receptors were obtained from a female donor with Graves disease.

This clonotype was found many times. V and J are TRBV27 and TRBJ1-2; 7 nucleotides match TRBD1. The CDR3 loop spans 15 amino acids. The junction had 8 bases not matched to a gene; V was cut back by 4 bases and J by 3 bases. Germline CDR1 and CDR2: MNHEY and SMNVEV (reference sequence). DNA for the CDR3: TGTGCCAGCAGTTCCCGACAGGGCATGGACTATGGCTACACCTTC. Translation gives CASSSRQGMDYGYTF.

This clonotype was seen ten or more times. The chain links TRBV28 to TRBJ2-3; 7 bases fit TRBD1. The V gene end was trimmed by 4 bases and the J gene end by 6 bases; junction bases not matched to a gene: 19. The germline CDR1 and CDR2 sequences are MDHEN and SYDVKM. This CDR3 is 18 amino acids long. CDR3 in amino acids: CASSSSLGKGARKDTQYF. DNA of the CDR3: TGTGCCAGCAGTTCATCCCTGGGAAAGGGGGCGCGTAAGGATACGCAGTATTTT.

This clonotype was recorded only once. CDR3 residues: CASSFIPRLSMKQFF. CDR3 bases: TGCGCCAGCAGCTTTATACCCAGACTCTCAATGAAGCAGTTCTTC. This sequence joins TRBV5-1 and TRBJ2-1; D not resolved. The germline CDR1 and CDR2 sequences are SGHRS and YFSETQ. The CDR3 has 15 amino acids. The ends were cut back, 2 bases at V and 11 bases at J, with 20 bases in the middle. Filled out from reference TRBV5-1 and TRBJ2-1, the complete variable domain reads KAGVTQTPRYLIKTRGQQVTLSCSPISGHRSVSWYQQTPGQGLQFLFEYFSETQRNKGNFPGRFSGRQFSNSRSEMNVSTLELGDSALYLCASSFIPRLSMKQFFGPGTRLTVL.

This clonotype was counted ten times or more. This sequence joins TRBV15 and TRBJ2-2, with D tentatively TRBD1 (5 bases). In germline, CDR1 is LNHNV, CDR2 YYDKDF (reference sequence). The V and J ends lost 0 bases and 7 bases respectively, with 9 bases between them. The CDR3 extends over 14 amino acids. CDR3: CATSRDLGVGELFF. CDR3 bases: TGTGCCACCAGCAGAGATCTAGGGGTCGGGGAGCTGTTTTTT.

This clonotype was seen only a few times. The chain links TRBV20-1 to TRBJ2-2, with 7 positions matching TRBD1. This CDR3 is 14 amino acids long. The V gene's germline CDR1 is DFQATT and CDR2 SNEGSKA (reference sequence). J gave up 3 bases and V 6 bases, and 7 bases lay outside the gene matches. The DNA of the CDR3 is TGCAGTGCCCTGGGACAGATTTACACCGGGGAGCTGTTTTTT. This sequence encodes CSALGQIYTGELFF.

About this clonotype itself: With a much larger clone just one base away, this may be a read error. The V and J genes are TRBV30 and TRBJ2-7, with a possible D match to TRBD1 (6 bases). Germline assignment: CDR1 GTSNPN and CDR2 SVGIG (reference sequence). The CDR3 has 14 residues. As DNA, the CDR3 is TGTGTCTGGACCCGAGGGGGAAGTAGCCACGAGCAGTACTTC. Protein: CVWTRGGSSHEQYF. Supplemented by reference TRBV30 and TRBJ2-7, the full variable domain reads SQTIHQWPATLVQPVGSPLSLECTVEGTSNPNLYWYRQAAGRGLQLLFYSVGIGQISSEVPQNLSASRPQDRQFILSSKKLLLSDSGFYLCVWTRGGSSHEQYFGPGTRLTVT.

This clonotype was counted at least ten times. The chain carries TRBV4-3 and TRBJ2-1, with D maybe TRBD2 (6 bases). The V and J ends lost 1 base and 6 bases respectively, with 10 bases between them. CDR1 and CDR2 from the germline V gene are LGHNA and YSLEER. This CDR3 spans 14 amino acids. The CDR3 DNA sequence: TGCGCCAGCAGCCAAGGCAGGGAGGTCAATGAGCAGTTCTTC. It translates to CASSQGREVNEQFF.

This clonotype has at least ten counts. The V gene is TRBV7-2, the J gene TRBJ2-3; no reliable D call. This CDR3 region has 15 residues. The V and J ends lost 2 bases and 3 bases respectively, with 12 bases between them. The germline V gene encodes CDR1 SGHTA and CDR2 FQGNSA. The CDR3 DNA sequence: TGTGCCAGCAGCTTACGGGTATCCCGGACAGATACGCAGTATTTT. This sequence encodes CASSLRVSRTDTQYF. The full variable domain, in which reference TRBV7-2 and TRBJ2-3 provide the parts outside the CDR3, is GAGVSQSPSNKVTEKGKDVELRCDPISGHTALYWYRQSLGQGLEFLIYFQGNSAPDKSGLPSDRFSAERTGGSVSTLTIQRTQQEDSAVYLCASSLRVSRTDTQYFGPGTRLTVL.

This clonotype was detected a few times. Just one base apart from a much larger clone, this may be a read error. V gene TRBV7-2 combines with J gene TRBJ1-5, with 11 nucleotides matching TRBD1. This CDR3 region has 15 residues. The ends lost 5 bases at V and 2 bases at J; junction bases unmatched: 2. Germline V CDR1 and CDR2: SGHTA, FQGNSA. CDR3 protein: CASSTGQGGNQPQHF. The CDR3 nucleotides are TGTGCCAGCAGCACGGGACAGGGGGGCAATCAGCCCCAGCATTTT.